This entry concerns a single T cell receptor beta chain. This clone was recorded once. Its antigen has not been determined. No base qualities exist here, and no much larger clone lies one base off it. This sample was included in a study of T cell responses to AZD1222 COVID-19 vaccine (dated by TCRdb to the early 2020s). For the study in its entirety: AZD1222 recipients with second doses at about 4 weeks or about 12 weeks were pooled, because spike-specific TCR depth and breadth did not differ between schedules. TCR sequencing was performed for 230 to 250 trial participants, of whom around 210 were given two doses of AZD1222 and roughly 25 were given two doses of MenACWY control vaccine. Trial participants were enrolled into age subgroups of 18-55, 56-69 and 70-plus years, which contained about 150, 27 and 61 TCR-sequenced participants, respectively. General conclusions and limits of the study: After two AZD1222 doses, both the breadth and the depth of spike-specific TCRs were significantly higher than at day 0 and than in MenACWY recipients. Participants were mostly white British and included more females than males, and it was suggested by the authors that clonal diversity may have been underestimated. The vaccine-associated CD4 TCRs covered the entire spike protein, and the dominant responses fell in regions 160-218 and 743-854. The 56-69-year group was small, and its depth increase did not reach significance, likely because of low power. Conclusions about previously exposed vaccinees are limited, since just five to seven AZD1222 recipients were seropositive for SARS-CoV-2 at baseline. Because no samples from the day 14 peak response were available, repertoires could be characterized only after the peak T cell response. Reportedly, close to half of the unique spike-specific TCRs recognized epitopes lying outside the regions that are mutated in the B.1.351 and B.1.1.7 variants.

The CDR3 regions of human TCRbeta chains were analyzed by immunosequencing. Per the original workflow: TCRs in the repertoires were compared against a reference library of SARS-CoV-2-specific TCRs that had been generated with the MIRA antigen-specificity platform. Breadth was defined as the fraction of unique TCRs that were SARS-CoV-2-associated. Depth was defined as the fraction of total T cells that were SARS-CoV-2-associated. Each spike-specific TCR was assigned to its reactive spike region and to a CD4 or CD8 class using the MIRA data. Log10-transformed breadth and depth values were compared by one-way ANOVA with Sidak's multiple comparisons tests. This immuneACCESS table, as held by TCRdb, lists in-frame sequences with V and J called but not all clones. Of the missing ones, under half trace to an unresolved V gene in checked studies; the others have no known cause. The V and J calls and clone size were taken over from that table, and D and trimming were inferred from the DNA. This sample has roughly 100,000 clones in its table, and about 90% of those were observed once. The ten top clones hold about 8.7% of the sample.

The time point label, as the study defines it: baseline before first vaccination. The vaccinee samples were drawn from two UK trials, COV001 and COV002, one of which was a single-blind randomized controlled phase 2/3 trial testing AZD1222 (ChAdOx1 nCoV-19) in healthy adults. Trial participant PBMC samples were collected at day 0 and day 28 after the second dose for TCRbeta chain sequencing. The sample consisted of peripheral blood, taken on day 0 of AZD1222 vaccination. The receptor's source is an adult in good health.

The CDR3 here reads CASSSDRGVNTQYF. The nucleotides are TGCGCCAGCAGTTCGGACAGGGGGGTAAATACGCAGTATTTT. Recombination connected TRBV5-1 to TRBJ2-3; 10 central bases correspond to TRBD1. CDR1 and CDR2 are read off the germline V gene as SGHRS and YFSETQ. The CDR3 runs 14 residues from the cysteine to the phenylalanine. The entry retains the CDR3 DNA only, 42 bases that are in frame from base 1. Trimming takes 5 bases off V and 7 bases off J; junction bases not matched to a gene: 7.